This TCR beta chain was profiled in a study of human T cells and chemical hapten exposure. Study in general: Yields of TCR per sample differed, chiefly owing to small differences in pooled library volume.

Time point denoted: healthy volunteer bleed at 2 weeks. Extraction yielded total RNA from whole blood (unfractionated). TCRdb re-called the RACE reads with MiXCR, one entry per CDR3 protein. The table lists roughly 49,000 distinct CDR3 sequences, approximately 4.5% of them singletons, with roughly 1.6% in the top ten. Trimming took 0 bases from V and 2 from J, leaving 11 bases between them. Looked up from germline, CDR1 is SGHRS and CDR2 is YFSETQ. The CDR3 is 15 residues long. This clonotype appeared many times. J is TRBJ1-1 and V is TRBV5-1; no reliable D call. The source of this sequence is a female donor in good health. Some clones in this sample may be carry-over from other donors' samples. Sequenced material: whole blood. Here the CDR3 reads CASSLGGWGNTEAFF. CDR3 sequence (DNA): TGCGCCAGCAGCTTGGGAGGGTGGGGAAACACTGAAGCTTTCTTT.